A selection of T cell receptor beta chains follows, all from one sample in a study of shared clonotypes between healthy human individuals. The repertoire was sequenced with immunoSEQ multiplex PCR; TCRdb's copy has only in-frame clones and lacks some. The profile covers about 980,000 clones, with about 80% appearing a single time and approximately 1.5% taken by the ten largest. The source material was memory CD4+ T cells sorted from blood. The receptors derive from a man aged 18 to 29 in good health. Each CDR3 is given with its conserved first and last residue. D genes are given only for firm matches.

d_call	v_call	j_call	cdr3_length	cdr3_aa
TRBD2	TRBV6-1	TRBJ2-3	16	CASSEGGGLATDTQYF
.	TRBV5-1	TRBJ1-4	15	CASSIQPGSNEKLFF
TRBD2	TRBV7-7	TRBJ2-5	15	CASSLRLAAQETQYF
.	TRBV18	TRBJ1-1	14	CASSSDRTNTEAFF
.	TRBV9	TRBJ2-6	18	CASSGIRPVLSGANVLTF
.	TRBV6-5	TRBJ1-1	12	CASFRPNTEAFF
.	TRBV11-2	TRBJ2-7	14	CASSLGQSTGEQYF
TRBD1	TRBV2	TRBJ2-2	14	CASKGQGVTGELFF
TRBD1	TRBV18	TRBJ1-3	18	CASSPPVGTGSSGNTIYF
.	TRBV6-1	TRBJ2-7	14	CASSPDLLSWEQYF
TRBD1	TRBV29-1	TRBJ1-1	12	CSAQGQHTEAFF
.	TRBV19	TRBJ1-2	15	CASSIGRAWGYGYTF
TRBD2	TRBV6-1	TRBJ2-7	15	CASSEKAGGPYEQYF
.	TRBV6-6	TRBJ1-1	14	CASTLRQGNTEAFF
.	TRBV11-3	TRBJ1-1	15	CASSARGQMNTEAFF
TRBD1	TRBV7-2	TRBJ2-1	15	CASRQDRGRVNEQFF
.	TRBV30	TRBJ1-5	13	CAWAPGPNQPQHF
TRBD2	TRBV5-4	TRBJ2-5	16	CASSTGTSGRRETQYF
.	TRBV19	TRBJ2-3	13	CASSLSDIDTQYF
.	TRBV5-4	TRBJ2-3	14	CASSLGQSTDTQYF
.	TRBV5-6	TRBJ1-6	16	CASSRGRVSNNSPLHF
.	TRBV10-3	TRBJ1-4	14	CAIGEGRTNEKLFF
.	TRBV28	TRBJ2-6	15	CASSLSSSGANVLTF
.	TRBV14	TRBJ2-1	16	CASSPRRLANYNEQFF
TRBD2	TRBV7-2	TRBJ2-1	15	CASSRTSGAANEQFF
.	TRBV2	TRBJ1-3	14	CASSPGLSGNTIYF
.	TRBV10-3	TRBJ2-2	17	CAKPPFWGGGRTGELLF
.	TRBV5-1	TRBJ2-2	14	CASSPNQGTGELFF
.	TRBV9	TRBJ1-5	17	CASSVAPTVTSNQPQHF
.	TRBV2	TRBJ2-3	13	CASSEVGTDTQYF
TRBD1	TRBV5-4	TRBJ2-5	17	CASSFLVGGMYQETQYF
.	TRBV6-6	TRBJ1-2	13	CASRPGQIYGYTF
.	TRBV4-2	TRBJ2-1	15	CASSQDVASYNEQFF
TRBD1	TRBV5-1	TRBJ1-3	16	CASSVGQRNSGNTIYF